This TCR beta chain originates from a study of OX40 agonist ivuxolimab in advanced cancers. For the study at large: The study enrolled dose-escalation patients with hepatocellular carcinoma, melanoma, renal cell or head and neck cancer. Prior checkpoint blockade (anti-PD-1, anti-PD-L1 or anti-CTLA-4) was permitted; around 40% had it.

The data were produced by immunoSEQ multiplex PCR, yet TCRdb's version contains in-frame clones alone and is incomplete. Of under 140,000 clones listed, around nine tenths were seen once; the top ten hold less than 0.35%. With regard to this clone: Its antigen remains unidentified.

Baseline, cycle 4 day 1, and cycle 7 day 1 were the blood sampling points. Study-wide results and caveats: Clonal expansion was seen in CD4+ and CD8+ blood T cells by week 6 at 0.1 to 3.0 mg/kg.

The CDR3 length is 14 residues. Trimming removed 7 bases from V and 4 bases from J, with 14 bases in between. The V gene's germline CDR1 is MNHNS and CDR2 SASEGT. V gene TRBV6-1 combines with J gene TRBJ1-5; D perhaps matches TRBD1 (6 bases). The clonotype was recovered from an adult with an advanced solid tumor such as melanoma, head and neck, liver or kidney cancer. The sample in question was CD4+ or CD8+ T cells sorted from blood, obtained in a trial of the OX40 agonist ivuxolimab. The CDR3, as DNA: TGTGCCAGCACCCAGGGGATCGGGAATCAGCCCCAGCATTTT. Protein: CASTQGIGNQPQHF.